Following are 4 T cell receptor beta chains from one sample sequenced in a study of T cell responses to AZD1222 COVID-19 vaccine. Using immunoSEQ multiplex PCR, the repertoire was profiled, and TCRdb retains in-frame clones only, with some absent. Seen here are about 120,000 clones, roughly nine tenths observed once, and the top ten hold roughly 10%. This material consisted of peripheral blood, taken on day 0 of AZD1222 vaccination. Receptor source: an adult in good health.

V and J are TRBV7-9 and TRBJ1-2; D unclear. Trimming removed 2 bases at V and 4 bases at J, with 8 bases between. This CDR3 region has 13 residues. CDR1 and CDR2 (germline): SEHNR, FQNEAQ (reference sequence). The CDR3 nucleotides read TGTGCCAGCAGCTTACCCCGAGCCTATGGCTACACCTTC. It encodes CASSLPRAYGYTF.

The rearrangement uses TRBV19 and TRBJ1-1; 7 positions agree with TRBD1. With V trimmed by 6 bases and J by 2 bases, 3 bases remained unmatched. This CDR3 spans 13 amino acids. The germline V gene has CDR1 LNHDA and CDR2 SQIVND (reference sequence). CDR3: CASSRQGNTEAFF. Written as DNA, the CDR3 is TGTGCCAGTAGCAGACAGGGAAACACTGAAGCTTTCTTT.

This chain joins TRBV2 and TRBJ2-7, with 10 bases matching TRBD2. The CDR3 covers 16 residues. The V and J ends lost 3 bases and 2 bases, in that order; junction bases with no gene match: 7. CDR1 is SNHLY and CDR2 is FYNNEI in the germline V gene. This CDR3 reads CASSDWAAGGPYEQYF. The CDR3 nucleotides read TGTGCCAGCAGTGATTGGGCAGCGGGGGGGCCCTACGAGCAGTACTTC.

This clone has only one observation. This rearrangement joins TRBV3-1 (or the pseudogene TRBV3-2) to TRBJ2-2, with 9 bases lining up with TRBD1. The CDR3 runs 18 residues. CDR1 and CDR2 (germline): LGHDT, YNNKEL (reference sequence). The junction had 8 bases not matched to a gene; V was cut back by 3 bases and J by 0 bases. The CDR3 is CASSHSPGQGANTGELFF. Here the CDR3 DNA reads TGTGCCAGCAGCCATAGTCCGGGACAGGGAGCGAACACCGGGGAGCTGTTTTTT.